The present T cell receptor (beta chain) was sequenced within a study of CD8 T cells in Susac syndrome (dated by TCRdb to between 2019 and 2020). For the study in its entirety: The study used repertoire sequencing to test whether antigen drove CD8+ T cell activation and differentiation in Susac syndrome. CD8+ T cell repertoire clonality was compared between eleven to twelve healthy donors, approximately 14 Susac syndrome patients and fewer than 19 multiple sclerosis patients.

Points on this clonotype: This receptor's antigen is unknown. Base qualities are not provided; no much larger clone lies one nucleotide away.

What the research found in general, with its limitations: The study acknowledged that relatively few individuals were included in the TCR sequencing and HLA analysis.

Including cysteine and phenylalanine, the CDR3 has 15 amino acids. Kept here is only the CDR3 DNA, which spans 45 bases and is read in frame from base 1. At the junction V is shortened by 6 bases and J by 0 bases, with 12 bases in between. As encoded in the germline V gene, CDR1 is MNHNS while CDR2 is SASEGT. High-throughput TCR beta sequencing profiled peripheral blood CD8+ and CD4+ T cells from healthy donors, Susac syndrome patients and multiple sclerosis patients. The multiple sclerosis controls were treatment-naive patients who had stable or active relapsing-remitting disease and met the revised McDonald criteria. Bulk CD8+ and CD4+ T cells were purified magnetically by negative isolation, whereas CD8+ TEMRA cells were enriched by FACS. Blood was drawn into EDTA tubes, processed within 24 hours, and PBMCs were isolated by density gradient centrifugation. PBMCs destined for TCR sequencing were cryopreserved in liquid nitrogen and later thawed in a 37 °C water bath. The sorted or isolated CD4+, CD8+ and CD8+ TEMRA cells had a purity of 90% or higher.

RNA was extracted with the RNeasy kit and roughly 0.5 to 1 ug was reverse transcribed using random hexamers. TCR beta CDR3 regions were amplified with the immunoSEQ multiplex PCR assay covering 54 Vbeta and 13 Jbeta segments. PCR amplification bias was corrected by using a synthetic template baseline for primer optimization and computational correction. Processing in the source paper ran as follows. Reads were annotated to V, D and J genes per IMGT and analyzed with immunoSEQ Analyzer, keeping only productive sequences. Clonality was computed as one minus Shannon entropy normalized by log2 of the number of productive unique sequences. For each patient and control, public and private clones were evaluated within the 100 most prevalent clones. Susac-specific clones were defined as absent from healthy and MS cohorts, some 1,000 published viral clones and other ImmuneACCESS disease sequences. TCRdb reprocessing: public reads trimmed at Q25 with fastp, clones called with MiXCR, in-frame beta chains kept. Each entry is one CDR3 protein sequence, shown with its most common DNA and genes. V and J calls and clone size were set by TCRdb, not the authors. In all, the sample holds fewer than 300,000 distinct CDR3 sequences, and about 85% of those were seen once. Jointly, the top ten make up around 0.12% of the sample.

The chain couples TRBV6-1 to TRBJ1-3; no D segment can be confidently identified. Sequencing used CD8+ T cells from PBMCs. The receptor's source is a human donor with multiple sclerosis. Read as DNA, the sequence is TGTGCCAGCAGCCGAAGAGGGAACTCTGGAAACACCATATATTTT. Protein translation: CASSRRGNSGNTIYF.